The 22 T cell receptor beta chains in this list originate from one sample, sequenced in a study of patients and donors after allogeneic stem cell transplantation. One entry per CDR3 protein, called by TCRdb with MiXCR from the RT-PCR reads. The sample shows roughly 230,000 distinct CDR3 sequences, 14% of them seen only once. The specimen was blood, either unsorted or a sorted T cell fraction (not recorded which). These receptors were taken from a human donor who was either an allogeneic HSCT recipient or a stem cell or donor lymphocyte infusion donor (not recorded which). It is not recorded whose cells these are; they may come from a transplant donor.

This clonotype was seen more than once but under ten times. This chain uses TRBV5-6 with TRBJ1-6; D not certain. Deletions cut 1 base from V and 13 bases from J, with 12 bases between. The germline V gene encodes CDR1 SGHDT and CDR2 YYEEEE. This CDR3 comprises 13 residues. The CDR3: CASSLLRNRPLHF. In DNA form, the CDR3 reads TGTGCCAGCAGCTTGCTTCGAAATAGGCCCCTCCACTTT.

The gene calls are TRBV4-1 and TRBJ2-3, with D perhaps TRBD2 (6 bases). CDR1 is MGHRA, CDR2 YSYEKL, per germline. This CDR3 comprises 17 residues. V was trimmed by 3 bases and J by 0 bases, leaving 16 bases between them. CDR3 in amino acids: CASSHHGVAASTDTQYF. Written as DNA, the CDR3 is TGCGCCAGCAGCCACCACGGGGTAGCGGCTAGCACAGATACGCAGTATTTT.

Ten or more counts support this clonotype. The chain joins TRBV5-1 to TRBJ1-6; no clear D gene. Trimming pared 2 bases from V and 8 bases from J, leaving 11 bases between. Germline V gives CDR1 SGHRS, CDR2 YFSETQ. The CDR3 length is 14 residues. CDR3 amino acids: CASSFGQDDSPLHF. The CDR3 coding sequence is TGCGCCAGCAGCTTTGGGCAGGATGATTCACCCCTCCACTTT.

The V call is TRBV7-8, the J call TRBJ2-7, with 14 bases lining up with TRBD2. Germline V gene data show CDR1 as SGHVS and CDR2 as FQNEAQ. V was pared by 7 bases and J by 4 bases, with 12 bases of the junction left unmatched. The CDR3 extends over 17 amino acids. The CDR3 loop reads CASTRGLAGVGAYEQYF. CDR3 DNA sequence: TGTGCCAGCACACGGGGACTAGCGGGAGTGGGGGCTTACGAGCAGTACTTC.

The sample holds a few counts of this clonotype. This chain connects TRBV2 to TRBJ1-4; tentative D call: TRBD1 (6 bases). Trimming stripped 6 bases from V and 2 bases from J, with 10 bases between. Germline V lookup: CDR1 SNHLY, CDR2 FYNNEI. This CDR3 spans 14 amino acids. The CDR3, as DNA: TGTGCCAGCAGCGTTCAGGGGACTAATGAAAAACTGTTTTTT. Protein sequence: CASSVQGTNEKLFF.

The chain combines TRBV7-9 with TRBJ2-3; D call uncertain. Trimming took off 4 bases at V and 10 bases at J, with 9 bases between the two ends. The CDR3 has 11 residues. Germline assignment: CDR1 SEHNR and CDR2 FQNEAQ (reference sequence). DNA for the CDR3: TGTGCCAGCAGCTCATCACTGGCGCAGTATTTT. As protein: CASSSSLAQYF.

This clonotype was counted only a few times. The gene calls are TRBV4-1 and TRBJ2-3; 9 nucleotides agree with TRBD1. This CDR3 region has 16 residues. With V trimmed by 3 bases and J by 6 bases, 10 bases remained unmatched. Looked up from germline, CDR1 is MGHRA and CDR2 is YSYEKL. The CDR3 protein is CASSQTPGQGSDTQYF. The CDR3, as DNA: TGCGCCAGCAGCCAGACCCCGGGACAGGGATCGGATACGCAGTATTTT.

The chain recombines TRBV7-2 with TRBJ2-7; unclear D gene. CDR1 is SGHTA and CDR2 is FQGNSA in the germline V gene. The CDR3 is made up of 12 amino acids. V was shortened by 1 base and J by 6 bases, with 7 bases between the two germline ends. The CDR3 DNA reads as TGTGCCAGCAGCTTAGTAGTCTCCGAGCAGTACTTC. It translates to CASSLVVSEQYF.

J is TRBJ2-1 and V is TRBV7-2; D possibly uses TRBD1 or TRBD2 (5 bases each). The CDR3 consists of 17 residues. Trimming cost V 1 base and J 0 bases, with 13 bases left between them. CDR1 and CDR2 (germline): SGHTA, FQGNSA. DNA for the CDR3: TGTGCCAGCAGCTTAGGGACACTAGGGAGCTCCTACAATGAGCAGTTCTTC. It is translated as CASSLGTLGSSYNEQFF.

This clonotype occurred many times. DNA of the CDR3: TGCAGTGCTACCCGACCAGGGTACGAGCAGTACTTC. Translated, it gives CSATRPGYEQYF. The V gene is TRBV20-1, the J gene TRBJ2-7, with D possibly being TRBD1 (5 bases). V dropped 4 bases and J dropped 4 bases, with 11 bases sitting between them. The CDR3 spans 12 residues. Germline V gene lookup returns CDR1 DFQATT and CDR2 SNEGSKA (reference sequence).

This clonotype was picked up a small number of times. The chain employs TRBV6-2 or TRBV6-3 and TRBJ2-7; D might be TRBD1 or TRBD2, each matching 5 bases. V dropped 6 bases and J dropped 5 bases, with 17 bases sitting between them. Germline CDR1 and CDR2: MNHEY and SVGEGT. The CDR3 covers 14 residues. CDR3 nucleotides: TGTGCCAGCAGCACCGGGACGGTGGTGGACGAGCAGTACTTC. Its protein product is CASSTGTVVDEQYF.

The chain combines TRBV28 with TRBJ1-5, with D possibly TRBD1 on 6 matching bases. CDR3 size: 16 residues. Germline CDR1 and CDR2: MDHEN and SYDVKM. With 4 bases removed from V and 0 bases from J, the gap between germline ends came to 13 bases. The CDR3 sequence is CASSSLDRSSNQPQHF. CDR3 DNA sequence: TGTGCCAGCAGTTCCCTTGACAGGTCTAGCAATCAGCCCCAGCATTTT.

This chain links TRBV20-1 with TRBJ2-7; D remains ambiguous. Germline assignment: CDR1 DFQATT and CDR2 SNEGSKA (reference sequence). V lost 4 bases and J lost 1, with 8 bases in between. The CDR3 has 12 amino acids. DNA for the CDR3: TGCAGTGCTATTAGGAGTTCCTACGAGCAGTACTTC. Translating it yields CSAIRSSYEQYF.

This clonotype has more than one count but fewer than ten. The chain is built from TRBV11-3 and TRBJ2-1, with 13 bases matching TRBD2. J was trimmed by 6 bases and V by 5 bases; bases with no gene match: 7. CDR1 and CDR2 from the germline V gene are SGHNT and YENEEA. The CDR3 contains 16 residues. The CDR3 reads CASSTRLAGGRNEQFF. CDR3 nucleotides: TGTGCCAGCAGCACCAGACTAGCGGGGGGCCGCAATGAGCAGTTCTTC.

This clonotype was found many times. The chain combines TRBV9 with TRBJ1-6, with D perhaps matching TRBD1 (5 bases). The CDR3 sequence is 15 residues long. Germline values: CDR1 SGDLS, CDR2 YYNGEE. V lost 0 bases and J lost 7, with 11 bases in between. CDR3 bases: TGTGCCAGCAGCGTAGCTGCGGGGGACAATTCACCCCTCCACTTT. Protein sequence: CASSVAAGDNSPLHF.

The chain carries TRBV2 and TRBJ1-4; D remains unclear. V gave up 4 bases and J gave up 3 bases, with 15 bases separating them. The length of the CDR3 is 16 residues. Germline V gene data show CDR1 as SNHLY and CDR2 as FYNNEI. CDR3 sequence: CASSVGRWAANEKLFF. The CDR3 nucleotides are TGTGCCAGCAGTGTCGGCCGTTGGGCGGCTAATGAAAAACTGTTTTTT.

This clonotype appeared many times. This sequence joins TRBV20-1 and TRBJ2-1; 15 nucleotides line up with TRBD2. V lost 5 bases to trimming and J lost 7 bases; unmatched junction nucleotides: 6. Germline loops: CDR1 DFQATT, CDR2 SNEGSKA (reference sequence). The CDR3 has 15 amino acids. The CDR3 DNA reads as TGCAGTGCTCGAGCCGGGACTAGCGGGAGGAATGAGCAGTTCTTC. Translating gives CSARAGTSGRNEQFF.

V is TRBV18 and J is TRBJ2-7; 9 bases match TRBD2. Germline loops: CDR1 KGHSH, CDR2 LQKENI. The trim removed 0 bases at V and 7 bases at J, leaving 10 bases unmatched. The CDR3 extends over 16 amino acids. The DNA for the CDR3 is TGTGCCAGCTCACCACCGGCGGGGGGGAGAACGGGTGAGCAGTACTTC. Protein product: CASSPPAGGRTGEQYF.

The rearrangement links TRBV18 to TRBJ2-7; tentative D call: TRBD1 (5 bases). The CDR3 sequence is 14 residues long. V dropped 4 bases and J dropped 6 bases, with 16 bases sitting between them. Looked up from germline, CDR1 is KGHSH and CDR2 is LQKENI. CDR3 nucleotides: TGTGCCAGCTCACACGGAGCCGACAGTCGCGAGCAGTACTTC. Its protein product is CASSHGADSREQYF.

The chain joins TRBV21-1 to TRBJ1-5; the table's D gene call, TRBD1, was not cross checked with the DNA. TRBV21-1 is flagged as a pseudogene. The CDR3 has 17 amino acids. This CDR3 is CASSKGREPYSNQPQHF. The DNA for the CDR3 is TGTGCCAGCAGCAAGGGCAGGGAACCCTATAGCAATCAGCCCCAGCATTTT.

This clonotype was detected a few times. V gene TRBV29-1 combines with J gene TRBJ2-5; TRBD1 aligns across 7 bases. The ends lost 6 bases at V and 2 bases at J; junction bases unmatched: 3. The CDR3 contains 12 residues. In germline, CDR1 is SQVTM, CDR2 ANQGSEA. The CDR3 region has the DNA TGCAGCGTCGAGACAGGGCAAGAGACCCAGTACTTC. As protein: CSVETGQETQYF.

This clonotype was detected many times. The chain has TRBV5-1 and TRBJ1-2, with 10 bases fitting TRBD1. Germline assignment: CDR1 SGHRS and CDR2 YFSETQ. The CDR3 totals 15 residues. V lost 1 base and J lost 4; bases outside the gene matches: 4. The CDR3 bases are TGCGCCAGCAGCTTGTCCCGGACAGGGGGCTATGGCTACACCTTC. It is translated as CASSLSRTGGYGYTF.